The clone carrying this T cell receptor beta chain was seen a handful of times. Its antigen remains unidentified. Noted time point: newly diagnosed GD, antithyroid drugs for less than 3 months. The authors made the TCR library using RNA they extracted from PBMCs. A blood draw put around 9 milliliters of peripheral blood into EDTA tubes. The data were taken from a study of regulatory T cells in long-lasting Graves disease. Overall study findings and caveats: Preferential use of TRBV28, TRBJ1-2 and TRBJ2-5 was seen in persistent disease. Sample size, which was small, may have reduced accuracy.

Investigators prepared the TCR beta libraries by applying iRepertoire HTBI primers and Arm-PCR of CDR3 regions. One entry per CDR3 protein, called by TCRdb with MiXCR from the multiplex PCR reads. The table includes 250,000 to 400,000 distinct CDR3 sequences, about 18% detected once. Per the germline V gene, CDR1 is SGHRS and CDR2 is YFSETQ. The CDR3 is made up of 15 amino acids. V was shortened by 4 bases and J by 1 base, with 14 bases between the two germline ends. The chain joins TRBV5-1 to TRBJ2-5; TRBD1 is a possible D gene (6 bases). This specimen was peripheral blood mononuclear cells (PBMCs), taken at new diagnosis, from a patient treated with antithyroid drugs. The clonotype originates from a female donor with Graves disease. CDR3 sequence (DNA): TGCGCCAGCAGCCCGACGGGACACTTCCAAGAGACCCAGTACTTC. Protein sequence: CASSPTGHFQETQYF.